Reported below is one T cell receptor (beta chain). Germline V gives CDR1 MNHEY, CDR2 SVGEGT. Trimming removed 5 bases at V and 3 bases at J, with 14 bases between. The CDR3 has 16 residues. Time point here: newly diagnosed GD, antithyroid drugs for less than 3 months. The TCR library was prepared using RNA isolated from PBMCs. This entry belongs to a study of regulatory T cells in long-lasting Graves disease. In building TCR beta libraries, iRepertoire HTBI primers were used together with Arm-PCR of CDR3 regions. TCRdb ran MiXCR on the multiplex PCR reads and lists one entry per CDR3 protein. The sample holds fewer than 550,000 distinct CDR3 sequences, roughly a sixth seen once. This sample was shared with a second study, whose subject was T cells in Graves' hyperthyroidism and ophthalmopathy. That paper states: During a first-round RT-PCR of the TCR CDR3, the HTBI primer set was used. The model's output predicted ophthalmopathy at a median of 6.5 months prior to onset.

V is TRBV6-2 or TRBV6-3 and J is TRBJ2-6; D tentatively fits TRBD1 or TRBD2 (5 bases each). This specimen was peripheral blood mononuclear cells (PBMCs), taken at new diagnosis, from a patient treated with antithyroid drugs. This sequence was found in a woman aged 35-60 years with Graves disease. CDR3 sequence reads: CASSEAAGSGANVLTF. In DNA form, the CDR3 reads TGTGCCAGCAGTGAAGCGGCAGGGAGTGGGGCCAACGTCCTGACTTTC.